This T cell receptor beta chain was recovered during a study of cytomegalovirus exposure and HLA in healthy donors. Only a few counts were recorded for this clone. With 3 bases removed from V and 5 bases from J, the gap between germline ends came to 23 bases. The CDR3 is 17 residues long. From germline, CDR1 is MGHRA and CDR2 YSYEKL. The method was immunoSEQ multiplex PCR; TCRdb's version includes in-frame clones alone and lacks a portion of them. This table has about 140,000 clones, roughly nine tenths appearing once. The origin of this receptor is a young man in good health and CMV-seronegative. Sequencing was performed on PBMCs. The V and J genes are TRBV4-1 and TRBJ2-7; perhaps TRBD1 as D (5 bases). The CDR3 DNA is TGCGCCAGCAGCCACATCTTACCCAGGGCCATCCCTAACGAGCAGTACTTC. Translation gives CASSHILPRAIPNEQYF.